The table lists the clone carrying this T cell receptor (beta chain) with many counts. Its antigen is currently unknown. The record originates from a study of T-cell reconstitution after alpha-beta-depleted transplantation in children. Overall study results and limits: Surviving recipient T cells and thymic progenitors underlay high day-60 TCRbeta diversity in some patients. Once a year had passed after transplant, T-cell counts and diversity came mostly from newly produced T cells. Alpha-beta T cells present about two months after transplant were reported to originate from several hundred expanded graft clones.

The V end was cut by 8 bases, the J end by 4 bases, with 17 bases between. The germline gives CDR1 LNHNV, CDR2 YYDKDF (reference sequence). This CDR3 spans 15 amino acids. The library targeted TCRbeta and was prepared with unique molecular identifiers. From the PCR reads, TCRdb called clonotypes with MiXCR, one entry per CDR3 protein. The table records 250,000 to 300,000 distinct CDR3 sequences, approximately 7.3% of them present only once. The sequencing used peripheral blood, collected 360 days after TCRalphabeta/CD19-depleted stem cell transplant. This chain joins TRBV15 and TRBJ2-2; D is unresolved. This TCR was sampled from a female patient between 2 and 15 years old who had a stem cell transplant for Fanconi anemia, so the T cells may come from the graft donor. The CDR3 spells CATSRGRPATGELFF. CDR3 bases: TGTGCCACCTCCAGAGGACGGCCAGCCACCGGGGAGCTGTTTTTT.